The 25 T cell receptor beta chains listed next were all sequenced from one sample in a study of blood T cell repertoires in COVID-19. Profiled with immunoSEQ multiplex PCR; TCRdb holds only in-frame clones, not every one. Of approximately 200,000 clones listed, around 90% are singletons. Sequencing was performed on PBMCs or T cells enriched from blood (not recorded which). These receptors originate from a woman in her twenties or thirties who had been exposed to COVID-19.

This chain uses TRBV5-4 with TRBJ1-1, with 7 bases matching TRBD1. The CDR3 spans 14 residues. Germline V gene data show CDR1 as SGHNT and CDR2 as YYREEE (reference sequence). The trim removed 3 bases at V and 3 bases at J, leaving 5 bases unmatched. The CDR3 DNA reads TGTGCCAGCAGCTCACAGGGGAGGTACACTGAAGCTTTCTTT. Its protein is CASSSQGRYTEAFF.

This clone was seen a single time. The chain recombines TRBV10-2 with TRBJ1-5; a possible D gene is TRBD1 (5 bases). Germline V CDR1 and CDR2: WSHSY, SAAADI. V was clipped by 6 bases and J by 2 bases, with 11 bases between them. The CDR3 is 14 residues long. The CDR3 is CASSPDSRNQPQHF. The CDR3 nucleotides are TGCGCCAGCAGCCCCGACAGCCGCAATCAGCCCCAGCATTTT.

This clone appeared once. The rearrangement joins TRBV6-5 to TRBJ2-3; TRBD2 aligns across 7 bases. With 2 bases clipped from V and 2 bases from J, the junction kept 1 base outside the gene matches. CDR1 is MNHEY and CDR2 is SVGAGI in the germline V gene. The CDR3 totals 14 residues. CDR3 region: CASSYLAATDTQYF. DNA for the CDR3: TGTGCCAGCAGTTACCTAGCGGCCACAGATACGCAGTATTTT.

The genes are TRBV7-8 and TRBJ2-5, with 7 nucleotides matching TRBD2. With V trimmed by 1 base and J by 5 bases, 4 bases remained unmatched. CDR1 and CDR2 from the germline V gene are SGHVS and FQNEAQ. The CDR3 is made up of 14 amino acids. CDR3 residues: CASSLDFGRETQYF. The CDR3 DNA follows: TGTGCCAGCAGCTTAGATTTCGGGAGGGAGACCCAGTACTTC. Filled out from reference TRBV7-8 and TRBJ2-5, the complete variable domain reads GAGVSQSPRYKVAKRGQDVALRCDPISGHVSLFWYQQALGQGPEFLTYFQNEAQLDKSGLPSDRFFAERPEGSVSTLKIQRTQQEDSAVYLCASSLDFGRETQYFGPGTRLLVL.

V is TRBV20-1 and J is TRBJ1-1; TRBD1 agrees at 12 bases. The length of the CDR3 is 16 residues. With V trimmed by 3 bases and J by 7 bases, 12 bases remained unmatched. Germline V gives CDR1 DFQATT, CDR2 SNEGSKA (reference sequence). The CDR3 region is CSASGTGGGSGGEAFF. The CDR3 bases are TGCAGTGCTAGTGGGACAGGGGGCGGGAGTGGCGGTGAAGCTTTCTTT.

V usage is TRBV5-1 and J usage is TRBJ2-1, with unresolved D. The CDR3 covers 15 residues. The germline CDR1 and CDR2 sequences are SGHRS and YFSETQ. Trimming shortened V by 3 bases and J by 5 bases, and 15 bases separated the two germline ends. This CDR3 reads CASSSDPGLDNEQFF. CDR3 bases: TGCGCCAGCAGCTCCGATCCGGGTTTGGACAATGAGCAGTTCTTC.

The rearrangement links TRBV18 to TRBJ1-1, with 8 bases lining up with TRBD1. V dropped 5 bases and J dropped 1; count of bases not matched to a gene: 6. The CDR3 totals 15 residues. Germline lookup yields CDR1 KGHSH and CDR2 LQKENI. CDR3: CASSDSGGPNTEAFF. CDR3 in DNA: TGTGCCAGCTCAGATTCAGGGGGCCCGAACACTGAAGCTTTCTTT.

The chain combines TRBV18 with TRBJ2-5; the match to TRBD1 covers 7 bases. Germline CDR1 KGHSH, CDR2 LQKENI. The CDR3 covers 15 residues. J gave up 3 bases and V 0 bases, and 4 bases lay outside the gene matches. The DNA for the CDR3 is TGTGCCAGCTCACCACCCGGGACAGCTAAAGAGACCCAGTACTTC. It encodes CASSPPGTAKETQYF. Full variable domain (rest looked up from reference TRBV18 and TRBJ2-5): NAGVMQNPRHLVRRRGQEARLRCSPMKGHSHVYWYRQLPEEGLKFMVYLQKENIIDESGMPKERFSAEFPKEGPSILRIQQVVRGDSAAYFCASSPPGTAKETQYFGPGTRLLVL.

The chain uses TRBV29-1 and TRBJ1-2; D unclear. This CDR3 has 13 amino acids. Trimming shortened V by 3 bases and J by 8 bases, and 16 bases separated the two germline ends. Germline V gives CDR1 SQVTM, CDR2 ANQGSEA. CDR3 sequence reads: CSVDQPRGGGYTF. CDR3 DNA sequence: TGCAGCGTTGACCAGCCGAGAGGAGGCGGCTACACCTTC. Supplemented by reference TRBV29-1 and TRBJ1-2, the full variable domain reads SAVISQKPSRDICQRGTSLTIQCQVDSQVTMMFWYRQQPGQSLTLIATANQGSEATYESGFVIDKFPISRPNLTFSTLTVSNMSPEDSSIYLCSVDQPRGGGYTFGSGTRLTVV.

V gene TRBV27 combines with J gene TRBJ2-7; perhaps TRBD1 as D (6 bases). V lost 5 bases to trimming and J lost 6 bases, with 14 bases between them. CDR3 length: 13 amino acids. Germline CDR1 MNHEY, CDR2 SMNVEV (reference sequence). The CDR3 DNA reads as TGTGCCAGCAGTCCCACCGGGACATCCGAGCAGTACTTC. Amino acids: CASSPTGTSEQYF.

In this sample, this clone turned up a few times. V gene TRBV2 combines with J gene TRBJ1-1, with D possibly being TRBD1 (6 bases). V was shortened by 7 bases and J by 5 bases, with 17 bases between the two germline ends. Per germline, CDR1 SNHLY and CDR2 FYNNEI. CDR3 size: 14 residues. The CDR3 region has the DNA TGTGCCAGCACCCCCATCGGGGGGCATACTGAAGCTTTCTTT. Translated, it gives CASTPIGGHTEAFF.

This chain joins TRBV29-1 and TRBJ2-1, with 8 bases fitting TRBD2. J lost 15 bases, V lost 0 bases, and 7 bases had no gene match. The CDR3 has 12 residues. The germline CDR1 and CDR2 sequences are SQVTM and ANQGSEA. CDR3 DNA sequence: TGCAGCGTTGAAGATCTTGGAAGCGGGAGGTTCTTC. Residues: CSVEDLGSGRFF.

The V gene is TRBV2, the J gene TRBJ2-1; TRBD2 aligns across 11 bases. Germline CDR1 and CDR2: SNHLY and FYNNEI. With 4 bases clipped from V and 9 bases from J, the junction kept 8 bases outside the gene matches. The CDR3 has 15 residues. CDR3 nucleotides: TGTGCCAGCAGTGTAGCGGGAGGGCCGTTTGGTGAGCAGTTCTTC. Encoded protein: CASSVAGGPFGEQFF.

This sequence joins TRBV6-5 and TRBJ1-5; D might be TRBD1 (6 bases). Trimming removed 6 bases from V and 7 bases from J, with 13 bases in between. Germline loops: CDR1 MNHEY, CDR2 SVGAGI. The CDR3 spans 13 residues. The CDR3 reads CASRATGSQPQHF. For the CDR3, the DNA is TGTGCCAGCAGAGCCACAGGGAGCCAGCCCCAGCATTTT.

The chain employs TRBV11-2 and TRBJ1-2, with 9 bases identical to TRBD1. The ends lost 5 bases at V and 4 bases at J; junction bases unmatched: 8. From germline, CDR1 is SGHAT and CDR2 FQNNGV. The CDR3 is 15 amino acids. DNA of the CDR3: TGTGCCAGCAGCGCGAACAGGGGGCTTATCTATGGCTACACCTTC. Protein sequence: CASSANRGLIYGYTF. Full variable domain (remainder filled in from reference TRBV11-2 and TRBJ1-2): EAGVAQSPRYKIIEKRQSVAFWCNPISGHATLYWYQQILGQGPKLLIQFQNNGVVDDSQLPKDRFSAERLKGVDSTLKIQPAKLEDSAVYLCASSANRGLIYGYTFGSGTRLTVV.

The genes are TRBV3-1 (or the pseudogene TRBV3-2) and TRBJ2-1; a weak D match, TRBD1 (6 bases). The CDR3 totals 19 residues. Germline V gene lookup returns CDR1 LGHDT and CDR2 YNNKEL (reference sequence). Trimming stripped 0 bases from V and 4 bases from J, with 22 bases between. For the CDR3, the DNA is TGTGCCAGCAGCCAAGAAACAGGGACCCATAAGGGGAAATACAATGAGCAGTTCTTC. This translates into CASSQETGTHKGKYNEQFF.

A note on this clone: The sample contains more than one DNA sequence encoding this CDR3. The chain recombines TRBV3-1 (or the pseudogene TRBV3-2) with TRBJ1-3, with D perhaps TRBD1 (5 bases). The CDR3 totals 15 residues. The V and J ends lost 0 bases and 4 bases respectively, with 10 bases between them. Germline assignment: CDR1 LGHDT and CDR2 YNNKEL (reference sequence). The CDR3 DNA follows: TGTGCCAGCAGCCAAGAATCCAGGGCCGGAAACACCATATATTTT. Its protein product is CASSQESRAGNTIYF.

This CDR3 is CASSLTPATDYGYTF. In nucleotides, the CDR3 is TGTGCCAGCAGCTTGACCCCCGCCACAGACTATGGCTACACCTTC. The rearrangement links TRBV5-5 to TRBJ1-2; no clear D gene. Germline V lookup: CDR1 SGHKS, CDR2 YYEKEE (reference sequence). The V end was cut by 1 base, the J end by 3 bases, with 13 bases between. This CDR3 has 15 amino acids. Combining the CDR3 with reference TRBV5-5 and TRBJ1-2 gives the whole variable domain DAGVTQSPTHLIKTRGQQVTLRCSPISGHKSVSWYQQVLGQGPQFIFQYYEKEERGRGNFPDRFSARQFPNYSSELNVNALLLGDSALYLCASSLTPATDYGYTFGSGTRLTVV.

The chain joins TRBV30 to TRBJ2-2; D perhaps matches TRBD1 (5 bases). Germline V gene lookup returns CDR1 GTSNPN and CDR2 SVGIG (reference sequence). This CDR3 is built from 13 residues. With 7 bases removed from V and 5 bases from J, the gap between germline ends came to 14 bases. CDR3 in amino acids: CAFGHSLTGELFF. Here the CDR3 DNA reads TGTGCCTTCGGACATTCCCTAACCGGGGAGCTGTTTTTT.

V and J are TRBV30 and TRBJ1-1; D remains ambiguous. V lost 4 bases, J lost 2 bases, and 14 bases lay in between. CDR3 size: 14 residues. CDR1 and CDR2 (germline): GTSNPN, SVGIG (reference sequence). The CDR3 protein is CAWMGGLTNTEAFF. DNA for the CDR3: TGTGCCTGGATGGGAGGGCTCACAAACACTGAAGCTTTCTTT.

The DNA of the CDR3 is TGTGCCAGCAGTGGCTATACAGAAGGCGCTGAAGCTTTCTTT. Its protein product is CASSGYTEGAEAFF. The V and J genes are TRBV28 and TRBJ1-1; D is unresolved. Trimming left V 5 bases short and J 6 bases short, with 16 bases between. Germline V gene lookup returns CDR1 MDHEN and CDR2 SYDVKM. The CDR3 loop spans 14 amino acids. The full variable domain, completed using reference TRBV28 and TRBJ1-1, is DVKVTQSSRYLVKRTGEKVFLECVQDMDHENMFWYRQDPGLGLRLIYFSYDVKMKEKGDIPEGYSVSREKKERFSLILESASTNQTSMYLCASSGYTEGAEAFFGQGTRLTVV.

The V gene is TRBV25-1, the J gene TRBJ1-1; no definite D call. There are 12 residues in the CDR3. Germline lookup yields CDR1 MGHDK and CDR2 SYGVNS. Deletions cut 4 bases from V and 5 bases from J, with 8 bases between. CDR3 sequence: CASSVDRTEAFF. The CDR3 nucleotides are TGTGCCAGCAGTGTAGATCGGACTGAAGCTTTCTTT.

J is TRBJ2-5 and V is TRBV7-3; 8 positions agree with TRBD2. Trimming cost V 1 base and J 4 bases; bases outside gene matches: 8. The CDR3 totals 16 residues. CDR1 and CDR2 (germline): SGHTA, FQGTGA. CDR3 amino acids: CASSLSSGTTGETQYF. The CDR3 DNA reads as TGTGCCAGCAGCTTAAGTAGCGGGACAACCGGAGAGACCCAGTACTTC.

This sequence joins TRBV29-1 and TRBJ1-1; D remains ambiguous. Looked up from germline, CDR1 is SQVTM and CDR2 is ANQGSEA. This CDR3 has 10 amino acids. V dropped 7 bases and J dropped 1 base, with 4 bases sitting between them. The CDR3 here is CSDGNTEAFF. In DNA form, the CDR3 reads TGCAGCGACGGGAACACTGAAGCTTTCTTT.

The V and J genes are TRBV5-1 and TRBJ2-5; 7 nucleotides agree with TRBD2. Germline CDR1 and CDR2: SGHRS and YFSETQ. The CDR3 has 16 residues. V was clipped by 0 bases and J by 4 bases; unmatched bases: 9. CDR3 coding DNA: TGCGCCAGCAGCTTGGGGCTAGCGGTCCCAGGAGAGACCCAGTACTTC. This gives the protein CASSLGLAVPGETQYF.